Below, one T cell receptor beta chain is given with its context. Germline values: CDR1 SGHRS, CDR2 YFSETQ. The CDR3 is made up of 15 amino acids. The V and J ends lost 1 base and 5 bases respectively, with 12 bases between them. Some clones are missing from TCRdb's copy, which holds only in-frame ones; the method was immunoSEQ multiplex PCR. The table has about 96,000 clones, roughly 90% seen once. The entry originates in a study of T cell responses to AZD1222 COVID-19 vaccine. The TCR was taken from an adult in good health. The source material was peripheral blood, sampled on day 0 of AZD1222 vaccination. The chain employs TRBV5-1 and TRBJ2-2; D is unresolved. The CDR3 DNA sequence: TGCGCCAGCAGCTTGAACAATCTAGAAACCGGGGAGCTGTTTTTT. Residues: CASSLNNLETGELFF.